Reported below is one T cell receptor beta chain. The target antigen is unknown. The data were produced by immunoSEQ multiplex PCR, yet TCRdb's version contains in-frame clones alone and is incomplete. The table shows 150,000 or so clones, with about 85% occurring only once. The record originates from a study of T cell responses to AZD1222 COVID-19 vaccine. Findings of the study overall: Epitopes outside B.1.351 and B.1.1.7 mutated regions reportedly drew nearly half of spike TCRs. The study found vaccine-associated CD4 TCRs spanning spike, dominant at 160-218 and 743-854. The donor cohort was predominantly white British with a female majority, and clonal diversity may have been underestimated.

The CDR3 runs 13 residues. Trimming shortened V by 6 bases and J by 4 bases, and 12 bases separated the two germline ends. This sample comprised peripheral blood, obtained on day 0 of AZD1222 vaccination. The clonotype was recovered from an adult in good health. The gene calls are TRBV12-3 or TRBV12-4 and TRBJ1-1; possibly TRBD1 for D (6 bases). The DNA of the CDR3 is TGTGCCAGCAGCACCCGGACAGCCACTGAAGCTTTCTTT. Translation: CASSTRTATEAFF.